This TCR beta chain derives from a study of T cells in Graves' hyperthyroidism and ophthalmopathy. Trimming pared 0 bases from V and 0 bases from J, leaving 9 bases between. In germline, CDR1 is SGHRS, CDR2 YFSETQ. CDR3 length: 15 amino acids. From RNA transcripts, TCR beta CDR3 regions were amplified. The HTBI primer set served for first-round RT-PCR of the TCR CDR3. TCRdb fed the multiplex PCR reads into MiXCR, producing one record per CDR3 protein. This table holds 500,000 to 550,000 distinct CDR3 sequences, 15% to 20% found once. This clonotype showed up just a few times. This receptor was identified in a man aged 40-55 years with Graves' ophthalmopathy. This sequence joins TRBV5-1 and TRBJ1-2; D call uncertain. Sequencing input: blood. CDR3 coding DNA: TGCGCCAGCAGCTTGGATGGCGGTTCTAACTATGGCTACACCTTC. Translation: CASSLDGGSNYGYTF. The full variable domain, in which reference TRBV5-1 and TRBJ1-2 provide the parts outside the CDR3, is KAGVTQTPRYLIKTRGQQVTLSCSPISGHRSVSWYQQTPGQGLQFLFEYFSETQRNKGNFPGRFSGRQFSNSRSEMNVSTLELGDSALYLCASSLDGGSNYGYTFGSGTRLTVV.